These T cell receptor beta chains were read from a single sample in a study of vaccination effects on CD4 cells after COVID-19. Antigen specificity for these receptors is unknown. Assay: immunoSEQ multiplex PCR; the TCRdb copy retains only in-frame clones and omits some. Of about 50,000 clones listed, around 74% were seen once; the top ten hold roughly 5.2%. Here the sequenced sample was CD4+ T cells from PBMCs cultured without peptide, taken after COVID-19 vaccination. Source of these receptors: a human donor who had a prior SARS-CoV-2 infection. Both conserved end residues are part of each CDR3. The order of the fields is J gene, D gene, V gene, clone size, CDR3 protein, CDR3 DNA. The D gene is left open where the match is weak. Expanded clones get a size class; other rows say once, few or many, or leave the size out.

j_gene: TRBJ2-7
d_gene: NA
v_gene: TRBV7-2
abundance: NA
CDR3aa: CASSLIPTTSYEQYF
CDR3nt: TGTGCCAGCAGCTTAATCCCTACTACCTCCTACGAGCAGTACTTC

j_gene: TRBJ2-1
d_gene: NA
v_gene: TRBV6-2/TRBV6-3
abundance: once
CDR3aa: CASSQGHNEQFF
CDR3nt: TGTGCCAGCAGCCAAGGGCATAATGAGCAGTTCTTC

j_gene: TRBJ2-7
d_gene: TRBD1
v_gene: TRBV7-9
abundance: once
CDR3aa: CASSGTGKYEQYF
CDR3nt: TGTGCCAGCAGCGGGACAGGGAAGTACGAGCAGTACTTC

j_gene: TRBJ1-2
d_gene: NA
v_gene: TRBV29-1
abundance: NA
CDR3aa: CSVDIWGNNYGYTF
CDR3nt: TGCAGCGTTGATATTTGGGGTAACAACTATGGCTACACCTTC

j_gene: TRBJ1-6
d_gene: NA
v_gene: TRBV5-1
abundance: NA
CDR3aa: CARQERGAPLHF
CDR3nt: TGCGCCAGACAGGAGAGGGGAGCCCCCCTCCACTTT

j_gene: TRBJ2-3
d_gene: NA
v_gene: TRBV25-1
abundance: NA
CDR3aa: CASSDPRATDTQYF
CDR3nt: TGTGCCAGCAGTGACCCCAGGGCCACAGATACGCAGTATTTT

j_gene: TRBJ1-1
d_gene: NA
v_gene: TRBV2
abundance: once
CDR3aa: CASSQNKGITEAFF
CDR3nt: TGTGCCAGCTCACAAAATAAGGGGATCACTGAAGCTTTCTTT

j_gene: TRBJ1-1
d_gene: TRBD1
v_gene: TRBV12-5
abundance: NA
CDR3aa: CASGLPLSQRTGRENTEAFF
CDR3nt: TGTGCTAGTGGCCTCCCGTTGAGTCAGAGGACAGGGCGTGAAAACACTGAAGCTTTCTTT

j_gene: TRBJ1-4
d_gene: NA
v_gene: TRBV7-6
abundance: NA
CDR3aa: CASSLVRGANEKLFF
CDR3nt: TGTGCCAGCAGCTTAGTACGGGGGGCTAATGAAAAACTGTTTTTT

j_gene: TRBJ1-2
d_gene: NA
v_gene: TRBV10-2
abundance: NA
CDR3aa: CASISADYGYTF
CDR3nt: TGCGCCAGCATATCAGCGGACTATGGCTACACCTTC

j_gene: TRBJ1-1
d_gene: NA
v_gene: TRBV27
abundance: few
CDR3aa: CASSLWGGNTEAFF
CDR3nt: TGTGCCAGCAGTTTATGGGGGGGGAACACTGAAGCTTTCTTT

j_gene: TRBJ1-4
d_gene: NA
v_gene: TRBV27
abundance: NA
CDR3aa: CASSSTTSGRKLFF
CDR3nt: TGTGCCAGCAGTTCAACAACATCGGGCCGAAAACTGTTTTTT

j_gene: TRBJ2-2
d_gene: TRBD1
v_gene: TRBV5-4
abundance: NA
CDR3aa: CASSRTGLERTGELFF
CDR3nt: TGTGCCAGCAGCAGGACAGGGCTAGAAAGAACCGGGGAGCTGTTTTTT

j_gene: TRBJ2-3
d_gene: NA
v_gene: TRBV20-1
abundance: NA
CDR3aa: CSVIGLDTQYF
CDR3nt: TGCAGTGTAATCGGTCTAGATACGCAGTATTTT

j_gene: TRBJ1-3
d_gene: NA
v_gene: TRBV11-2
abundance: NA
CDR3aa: CASSRNPANSGNTIYF
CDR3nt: TGTGCCAGCAGCCGAAACCCCGCAAACTCTGGAAACACCATATATTTT

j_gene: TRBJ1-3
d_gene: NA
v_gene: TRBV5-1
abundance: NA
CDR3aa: CASSREPGPGNTIYF
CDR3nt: TGCGCCAGCAGCCGAGAACCGGGTCCAGGAAACACCATATATTTT

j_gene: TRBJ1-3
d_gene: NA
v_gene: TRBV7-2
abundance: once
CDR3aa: CASSKIRNTIYF
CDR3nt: TGTGCCAGCAGCAAAATCAGAAACACCATATATTTT

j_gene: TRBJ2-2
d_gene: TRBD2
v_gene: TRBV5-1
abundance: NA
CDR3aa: CASSWALAGGPIGELFF
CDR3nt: TGCGCCAGCAGCTGGGCACTAGCGGGGGGGCCCATCGGGGAGCTGTTTTTT

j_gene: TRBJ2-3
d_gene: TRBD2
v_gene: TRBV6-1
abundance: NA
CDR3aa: CASSDPGRAVKQYF
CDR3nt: TGTGCCAGCAGTGATCCCGGGAGGGCCGTTAAGCAGTATTTT

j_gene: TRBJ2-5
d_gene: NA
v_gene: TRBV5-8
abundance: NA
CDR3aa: CASTAGHHKGETQYF
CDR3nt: TGTGCCAGCACGGCGGGACACCATAAGGGGGAGACCCAGTACTTC

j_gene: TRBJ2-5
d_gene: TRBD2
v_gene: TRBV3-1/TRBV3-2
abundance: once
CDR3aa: CASSPGWAGEETQYF
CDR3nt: TGTGCCAGCAGCCCTGGATGGGCGGGGGAAGAGACCCAGTACTTC

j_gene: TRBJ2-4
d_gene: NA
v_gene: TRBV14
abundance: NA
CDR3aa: CASSQYNSDLAKNIQYF
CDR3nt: TGTGCCAGCAGCCAGTATAACTCAGACCTAGCCAAAAACATTCAGTACTTC

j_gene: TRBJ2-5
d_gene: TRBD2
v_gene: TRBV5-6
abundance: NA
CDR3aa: CASSPTLLAGVRETQYF
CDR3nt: TGTGCCAGCAGCCCTACTCTTTTAGCGGGGGTAAGAGAGACCCAGTACTTC

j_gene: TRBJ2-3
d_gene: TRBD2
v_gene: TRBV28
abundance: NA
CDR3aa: CASSFKGGRVADTQYF
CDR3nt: TGTGCCAGCAGTTTTAAAGGCGGGAGGGTTGCAGATACGCAGTATTTT

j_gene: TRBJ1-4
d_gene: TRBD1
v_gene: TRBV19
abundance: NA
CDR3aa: CASTSRGYEKLFF
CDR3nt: TGTGCCAGTACTAGCAGGGGGTATGAAAAACTGTTTTTT

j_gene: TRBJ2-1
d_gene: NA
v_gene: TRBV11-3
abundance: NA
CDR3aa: CASSFNPMIRKFF
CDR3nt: TGTGCCAGCAGCTTCAACCCAATGATTCGGAAGTTCTTC

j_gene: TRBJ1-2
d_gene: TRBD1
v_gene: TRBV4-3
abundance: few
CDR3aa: CASSPIPGGLGGYTF
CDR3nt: TGCGCCAGCAGCCCGATACCAGGGGGGCTCGGTGGCTACACCTTC

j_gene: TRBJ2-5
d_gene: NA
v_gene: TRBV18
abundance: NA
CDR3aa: CASSPGLQETQYF
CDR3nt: TGTGCCAGCTCACCGGGCCTTCAAGAGACCCAGTACTTC

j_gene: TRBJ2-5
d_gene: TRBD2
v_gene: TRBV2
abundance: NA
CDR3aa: CASRERGGLETQYF
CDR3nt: TGTGCCAGCAGAGAGCGGGGGGGCCTGGAGACCCAGTACTTC

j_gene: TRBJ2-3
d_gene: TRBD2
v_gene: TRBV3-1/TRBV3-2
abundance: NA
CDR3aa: CASKNSGAGGGTQYF
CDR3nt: TGTGCCAGCAAGAATAGCGGTGCGGGGGGAGGTACGCAGTATTTT

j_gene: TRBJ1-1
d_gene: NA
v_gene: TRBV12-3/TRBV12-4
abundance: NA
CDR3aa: CASSFRGNTEAFF
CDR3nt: TGTGCCAGCAGTTTTAGGGGGAACACTGAAGCTTTCTTT

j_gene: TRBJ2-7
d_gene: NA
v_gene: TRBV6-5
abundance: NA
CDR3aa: CASSYTLKTGGEQYF
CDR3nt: TGTGCCAGCAGTTACACATTAAAGACAGGAGGCGAGCAGTACTTC

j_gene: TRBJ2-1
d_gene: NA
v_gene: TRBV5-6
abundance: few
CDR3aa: CASSWDPGFNEQFF
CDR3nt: TGTGCCAGCAGCTGGGACCCAGGGTTCAATGAGCAGTTCTTC